Included here is one T cell receptor (beta chain) sequence, with context. Its specificity is not known. This entry comes from a study of T cell responses to AZD1222 COVID-19 vaccine. TCRdb's table, derived via immunoSEQ multiplex PCR, lists solely in-frame clones and lacks some. This sample has 110,000 or so clones, with approximately 90% found just once. Findings and limits, study-wide: Reportedly, nearly half of unique spike TCRs recognized epitopes outside B.1.351/B.1.1.7 mutations. Clonal diversity may have been underestimated, and the donors were mostly white British, with more females than males. The study found vaccine-associated CD4 TCRs spanning spike, dominant at 160-218 and 743-854.

The germline V gene encodes CDR1 SNHLY and CDR2 FYNNEI. Trimming at V came to 7 bases and at J to 3 bases, leaving 8 bases not matched to a gene. The CDR3 contains 15 residues. The sample was peripheral blood, taken on day 0 of AZD1222 vaccination. The rearrangement joins TRBV2 to TRBJ2-2; 7 bases map to TRBD2. The source is an adult in good health. The CDR3 loop is CASTRVAGDTGELFF. CDR3 DNA sequence: TGTGCCAGCACCAGGGTGGCGGGGGACACCGGGGAGCTGTTTTTT.